The clone carrying this TCR beta chain has just one count. As yet, its antigen is unknown. This record comes from a study of shared clonotypes between healthy human individuals. About the research overall: CD4 naive and CD4 memory each took three plates per donor, while CD8 naive took two and CD8 memory one.

Genomic DNA from each subset was divided evenly over several immunoSEQ plates. The authors loaded 200 ng DNA, roughly 33,000 T cell genomes, into sorted-subset replicate PCRs. Assay: immunoSEQ multiplex PCR; the TCRdb copy retains only in-frame clones and omits some. The sample consists of some 2.3 million clones, 85% to 95% of them appearing once. The germline gives CDR1 SQVTM, CDR2 ANQGSEA. This CDR3 spans 13 amino acids. Trimming removed 4 bases from V and 5 bases from J, with 11 bases in between. Notes on the study in general: Among several donors, approximately 5% of naive CD4 clonotypes were found in common.

The origin of this receptor is a man younger than 35 in good health. Some clones in this sample may be carry-over from other donors' samples. The sample comprised naive CD4+ T cells from PBMCs. The subset: CD45RA+ positively selected. J is TRBJ1-4 and V is TRBV29-1; tentative D call: TRBD1 (5 bases). CDR3 DNA: TGCAGCGTTGGGAAGGGGAGAAATGAAAAACTGTTTTTT. Its protein product is CSVGKGRNEKLFF.